Each of the 2 T cell receptor beta chains below was sequenced from the same sample in a study of CD8 T cells in ankylosing spondylitis. Study outcomes and limitations: About 8 highly homologous variants made up a TCR beta motif, and this motif appeared characteristic of ankylosing spondylitis blood.

One entry per CDR3 protein, called by TCRdb with MiXCR from the 5' RACE reads. Of 750,000 to 850,000 distinct CDR3 sequences listed, 10% to 15% are singletons. These TCRs are of unknown antigen specificity. The sample was blood, either unsorted or a sorted T cell fraction (not recorded which). The receptors come from a male donor with ankylosing spondylitis.

The chain links TRBV6-5 to TRBJ2-5, with D unclear. The CDR3 is 13 amino acids. V was pared by 4 bases and J by 4 bases, with 10 bases between. Germline V gene data show CDR1 as MNHEY and CDR2 as SVGAGI. CDR3 nucleotide sequence: TGTGCCAGCAGTTCCCCAGCAGGAGAGACCCAGTACTTC. Residues: CASSSPAGETQYF.

This clonotype was picked up a small number of times. V usage is TRBV7-9 and J usage is TRBJ1-1; D perhaps matches TRBD1 (5 bases). The V and J ends lost 4 bases and 5 bases respectively, with 17 bases between them. CDR1 and CDR2 (germline): SEHNR, FQNEAQ (reference sequence). This CDR3 region has 15 residues. The CDR3 DNA sequence: TGTGCCAGCAGCTCTACTGACAGTTGGAGAACTGAAGCTTTCTTT. Amino acids: CASSSTDSWRTEAFF.